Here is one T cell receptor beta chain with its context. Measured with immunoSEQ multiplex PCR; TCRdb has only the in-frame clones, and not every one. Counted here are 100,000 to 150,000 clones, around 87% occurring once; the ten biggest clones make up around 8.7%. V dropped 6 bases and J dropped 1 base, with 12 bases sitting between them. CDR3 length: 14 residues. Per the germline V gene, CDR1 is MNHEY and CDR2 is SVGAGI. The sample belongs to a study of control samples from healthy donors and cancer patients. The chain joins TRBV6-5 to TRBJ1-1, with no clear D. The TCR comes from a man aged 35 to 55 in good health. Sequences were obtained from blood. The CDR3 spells CASSHEQRNTEAFF. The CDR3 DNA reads TGTGCCAGCAGCCACGAACAGCGGAACACTGAAGCTTTCTTT.